These T cell receptor beta chains were read from a single sample in a study of untreated major depressive disorder. Measured with immunoSEQ multiplex PCR; TCRdb has only the in-frame clones, and not every one. The sample lists under 15,000 clones, around nine tenths occurring once. Sequencing input: CD4+ T cells from PBMCs. Receptor source: a man aged 30 to 39 with major depressive disorder. The CDR3 runs from the conserved cysteine through the conserved F or W. A D gene is named only where the DNA matches it firmly. Size is stated for part of the rows, as once, few or many counts, or as a class when the clone is expanded.

clone size: -
J gene: TRBJ2-2
D gene: TRBD1
V gene: TRBV10-3
CDR3 DNA: TGTGCCGGGCGGACAGGGGGCTCCGGGGAGCTGTTTTTT
CDR3 protein: CAGRTGGSGELFF

clone size: -
J gene: TRBJ1-1
D gene: TRBD1
V gene: TRBV7-9
CDR3 DNA: TGTGCCAGCAGCCCTGACAGGGGGTGGGCTGAAGCTTTCTTT
CDR3 protein: CASSPDRGWAEAFF

clone size: -
J gene: TRBJ2-7
D gene: -
V gene: TRBV7-9
CDR3 DNA: TGTGCCAGCAGCTTAGCAGGGAACAGGGTCGAGCAGTACTTC
CDR3 protein: CASSLAGNRVEQYF

clone size: -
J gene: TRBJ1-1
D gene: -
V gene: TRBV7-9
CDR3 DNA: TGTGCCAGCAGCTTAGGCGCTTTCTTT
CDR3 protein: CASSLGAFF

clone size: few
J gene: TRBJ1-1
D gene: TRBD1
V gene: TRBV2
CDR3 DNA: TGTGCCAGCAGTCTATTTGGGACAGAGAACACTGAAGCTTTCTTT
CDR3 protein: CASSLFGTENTEAFF

clone size: -
J gene: TRBJ1-5
D gene: TRBD1
V gene: TRBV4-1
CDR3 DNA: TGCGCCAGCAGCCAATTGACAGGGGGGATCAATCAGCCCCAGCATTTT
CDR3 protein: CASSQLTGGINQPQHF

clone size: -
J gene: TRBJ2-7
D gene: -
V gene: TRBV5-1
CDR3 DNA: TGCGCCAGCAGCTTGGCCGTAGAGCGAGCCGGCGAGCAGTACTTC
CDR3 protein: CASSLAVERAGEQYF

clone size: -
J gene: TRBJ2-7
D gene: -
V gene: TRBV6-6
CDR3 DNA: TGTGCCAGCGTGGGCCGAAACGAGCAGTACTTC
CDR3 protein: CASVGRNEQYF

clone size: -
J gene: TRBJ2-1
D gene: -
V gene: TRBV4-2
CDR3 DNA: TGTGCCAGCAGCCAACTTACTGGCAGCTCCTACAATGAGCAGTTCTTC
CDR3 protein: CASSQLTGSSYNEQFF

clone size: -
J gene: TRBJ1-6
D gene: TRBD1
V gene: TRBV18
CDR3 DNA: TGTGCCAGCTCAGCCGGACAGGTCGTTCATTCACCCCTCCACTTT
CDR3 protein: CASSAGQVVHSPLHF

clone size: -
J gene: TRBJ2-1
D gene: -
V gene: TRBV9
CDR3 DNA: TGTGCCAGCAGCGCCCCCATCTCAAGCCATGAGCAGTTCTTC
CDR3 protein: CASSAPISSHEQFF

clone size: -
J gene: TRBJ1-5
D gene: -
V gene: TRBV19
CDR3 DNA: TGTGCCAGTAGTATAGTCTCCGGGAATCAGCCCCAGCATTTT
CDR3 protein: CASSIVSGNQPQHF

clone size: few
J gene: TRBJ2-5
D gene: -
V gene: TRBV5-1
CDR3 DNA: TGCGCCAGCAGCCTGTCTAACCCGACAGGTCCCCAAGAGACCCAGTACTTC
CDR3 protein: CASSLSNPTGPQETQYF

clone size: -
J gene: TRBJ1-2
D gene: TRBD1
V gene: TRBV5-5
CDR3 DNA: TGTGCCAGCAGCTTCGGGACAGGGGGTCTCTATGGCTACACCTTC
CDR3 protein: CASSFGTGGLYGYTF

clone size: -
J gene: TRBJ2-5
D gene: TRBD1
V gene: TRBV9
CDR3 DNA: TGTGCCAGCAGCGCTGGGACAGCGATAACACCCCAGTACTTC
CDR3 protein: CASSAGTAITPQYF

clone size: once
J gene: TRBJ1-1
D gene: TRBD1
V gene: TRBV5-4
CDR3 DNA: TGTGCCAGCAGCTGGGACAGCACTGAAGCTTTCTTT
CDR3 protein: CASSWDSTEAFF

clone size: -
J gene: TRBJ1-1
D gene: -
V gene: TRBV2
CDR3 DNA: TGTGCCAGCAACCCGGGCGGTGGCACTGAAGCTTTCTTT
CDR3 protein: CASNPGGGTEAFF

clone size: -
J gene: TRBJ2-7
D gene: TRBD1
V gene: TRBV5-1
CDR3 DNA: TGCGCCAGCAGCTTGCCCGGGACAGGGGGTTACGAGCAGTACTTC
CDR3 protein: CASSLPGTGGYEQYF

clone size: -
J gene: TRBJ1-2
D gene: TRBD1
V gene: TRBV18
CDR3 DNA: TGTGCCAGCTCACCAACGGACAGGGACTATGGCTACACCTTC
CDR3 protein: CASSPTDRDYGYTF

clone size: once
J gene: TRBJ1-5
D gene: TRBD1
V gene: TRBV2
CDR3 DNA: TGTGCCAGCACCGGGACAGCTTACAGCAATCAGCCCCAGCATTTT
CDR3 protein: CASTGTAYSNQPQHF

clone size: -
J gene: TRBJ2-1
D gene: TRBD1
V gene: TRBV6-6
CDR3 DNA: TGTGCCAGCAGACAGACACAGGGGAATGAGCAGTTCTTC
CDR3 protein: CASRQTQGNEQFF

clone size: -
J gene: TRBJ1-5
D gene: TRBD1
V gene: TRBV5-8
CDR3 DNA: TGTGCCAGCAGCTTCGGACAGGGTAGCAATCAGCCCCAGCATTTT
CDR3 protein: CASSFGQGSNQPQHF

clone size: few
J gene: TRBJ1-3
D gene: TRBD1
V gene: TRBV2
CDR3 DNA: TGTGCCAGCAGCGAAGGACAGGGGTCTGGAAACACCATATATTTT
CDR3 protein: CASSEGQGSGNTIYF

clone size: -
J gene: TRBJ1-1
D gene: -
V gene: TRBV7-6
CDR3 DNA: TGTGCCAGCGCCCTGGGGGAGAACACTGAAGCTTTCTTT
CDR3 protein: CASALGENTEAFF

clone size: -
J gene: TRBJ1-1
D gene: -
V gene: TRBV6-5
CDR3 DNA: TGTGCCAGCAGTTACTCGGTCCAGGGGTTGGCTGAAGCTTTCTTT
CDR3 protein: CASSYSVQGLAEAFF

clone size: -
J gene: TRBJ1-4
D gene: -
V gene: TRBV6-6
CDR3 DNA: TGTGCCAGCAGTTACTCGAGAGGGGAGAAACTGTTTTTT
CDR3 protein: CASSYSRGEKLFF

clone size: once
J gene: TRBJ2-3
D gene: -
V gene: TRBV6-5
CDR3 DNA: TGTGCCAGCAGTCCCTTTGGCCCCGTAGATACGCAGTATTTT
CDR3 protein: CASSPFGPVDTQYF

clone size: -
J gene: TRBJ1-2
D gene: TRBD1
V gene: TRBV5-1
CDR3 DNA: TGCGCCAGCAGCTTCCGGGACAGAGCTAACTATGGCTACACCTTC
CDR3 protein: CASSFRDRANYGYTF

clone size: -
J gene: TRBJ1-6
D gene: -
V gene: TRBV6-6
CDR3 DNA: TGTGCCACCCAACAGGGACCCAATTCACCCCTCCACTTT
CDR3 protein: CATQQGPNSPLHF

clone size: -
J gene: TRBJ2-7
D gene: -
V gene: TRBV10-3
CDR3 DNA: TGTGCCATCATGTCCGGACGTGACTCCTACGAGCAGTACTTC
CDR3 protein: CAIMSGRDSYEQYF

clone size: -
J gene: TRBJ1-1
D gene: -
V gene: TRBV6-5
CDR3 DNA: TGTGCCAGCAGTTCGCACAGGGTAATGAACACTGAAGCTTTCTTT
CDR3 protein: CASSSHRVMNTEAFF